The T cell receptor beta chain under discussion was sequenced for a study of T cells in tuberculosis. In the study overall: T cells were selected with CD1B tetramers loaded with glucose monomycolate. Samples predate treatment or fall within its first 7 days.

Of note for this clone: Its antigen remains unidentified.

General study results and limits: Active tuberculosis patients had shorter CDR3-alpha; the beta difference was nonsignificant.

Time point denoted: new active TB diagnosis, blood taken before or within 7 days of starting treatment. Positive smear microscopy and/or M. tuberculosis culture confirmed active disease. Assay: immunoSEQ multiplex PCR; the TCRdb copy retains only in-frame clones and omits some. The repertoire holds tens of thousands of clones, roughly nine tenths seen once, with 6.5% to 7% in the top ten. Here the sequenced sample was PBMCs, taken at tuberculosis diagnosis. This TCR derives from an adult with tuberculosis.

This CDR3 reads CSALGQPEAFF. The CDR3 nucleotides are TGCAGTGCCTTAGGACAGCCCGAAGCTTTCTTT. V is TRBV20-1 and J is TRBJ1-1; maybe TRBD1 (6 bases). The CDR3 extends over 11 amino acids. CDR1 is DFQATT and CDR2 is SNEGSKA in the germline V gene (reference sequence). V was clipped by 6 bases and J by 8 bases, with 13 bases between them.